Listed below are T cell receptor beta chains from one sample, sequenced in a study of blood T cells in healthy people across ages. In TCRdb, the 5' RACE reads were re-called with MiXCR into one record per CDR3 protein. Among 1.5 million to 2 million distinct CDR3 sequences, 28% were seen once, and the ten largest hold 7% to 9%. The sample was blood. The receptors derive from a woman in her 30s in good health. The CDR3 runs from the conserved cysteine through the conserved F or W. Fields, in order: D gene, V gene, clone size, J gene, CDR3 DNA, CDR3 protein. A D gene is named only where the DNA matches it firmly. Expanded clones are given a class, and other clones once, few, many or no size at all.

d_gene: TRBD2
v_gene: TRBV6-1
abundance: many
j_gene: TRBJ2-1
CDR3nt: TGTGCCAGCAGTAAGCGGACTAGCGGGGGGGCCTACAATGAGCAGTTCTTC
CDR3aa: CASSKRTSGGAYNEQFF

d_gene: TRBD1
v_gene: TRBV6-6
abundance: -
j_gene: TRBJ2-5
CDR3nt: TGTGCCAGCAGTTACCGCCAGGGGGCCTCAGAGACCCAGTACTTC
CDR3aa: CASSYRQGASETQYF

d_gene: -
v_gene: TRBV12-3/TRBV12-4
abundance: -
j_gene: TRBJ1-3
CDR3nt: TGTGCCAGCAGCTCCCAAGTGGGAAACACCATATATTTT
CDR3aa: CASSSQVGNTIYF

d_gene: -
v_gene: TRBV12-3/TRBV12-4
abundance: many
j_gene: TRBJ2-4
CDR3nt: TGTGCCAGCAGCGGGACGAATCTAGCCAAAAACATTCAGTACTTC
CDR3aa: CASSGTNLAKNIQYF

d_gene: TRBD2
v_gene: TRBV7-7
abundance: few
j_gene: TRBJ2-5
CDR3nt: TGTGCCAGCAGCTTATACGGGGGGACCGCGGAGACCCAGTACTTC
CDR3aa: CASSLYGGTAETQYF

d_gene: -
v_gene: TRBV7-3
abundance: few
j_gene: TRBJ2-5
CDR3nt: TGTGCCAGCAGCTTAAACAGGGAAGAGGCCCAGTACTTC
CDR3aa: CASSLNREEAQYF

d_gene: -
v_gene: TRBV7-9
abundance: -
j_gene: TRBJ2-2
CDR3nt: TGTGCCAGCAGCTCCACGGGCGGTCGGCATTATTCGAACACCGGGGAGCTGTTTTTT
CDR3aa: CASSSTGGRHYSNTGELFF

d_gene: -
v_gene: TRBV18
abundance: -
j_gene: TRBJ2-5
CDR3nt: TGTGCCAGCTCCCCGTACGGGGGAACCTACAATGAGCAGTACTTC
CDR3aa: CASSPYGGTYNEQYF

d_gene: TRBD2
v_gene: TRBV28
abundance: many
j_gene: TRBJ2-1
CDR3nt: TGTGCCAGCAACCTCGGACTAGCGGGAGCCCCCGCAAATGAGCAGTTCTTC
CDR3aa: CASNLGLAGAPANEQFF

d_gene: -
v_gene: TRBV25-1
abundance: many
j_gene: TRBJ2-6
CDR3nt: TGTGCCAGCAGTATAGGACGGGTCTCTGGGGCCAACGTCCTGACTTTC
CDR3aa: CASSIGRVSGANVLTF

d_gene: TRBD2
v_gene: TRBV11-3
abundance: many
j_gene: TRBJ2-5
CDR3nt: TGTGCCAGCAGCGCGGGACTAGCGGGGGGGGATGTGGAGACCCAGTACTTC
CDR3aa: CASSAGLAGGDVETQYF

d_gene: -
v_gene: TRBV4-3
abundance: many
j_gene: TRBJ2-6
CDR3nt: TGCGCCAGCAGCCCTAATGCCAGGGGTTACTCTGGGGCCAACGTCCTGACTTTC
CDR3aa: CASSPNARGYSGANVLTF

d_gene: -
v_gene: TRBV3-1
abundance: -
j_gene: TRBJ1-1
CDR3nt: TGTGCCAGCGGCCAAGTAGGCCAAGGATCTGACACTGAAGCTTTCTTT
CDR3aa: CASGQVGQGSDTEAFF

d_gene: -
v_gene: TRBV5-1
abundance: -
j_gene: TRBJ2-5
CDR3nt: TGCGCCAGCAGCTTCTCCGGGGCGCGGCAAGAGACCCAGTACTTC
CDR3aa: CASSFSGARQETQYF

d_gene: -
v_gene: TRBV7-2
abundance: many
j_gene: TRBJ2-7
CDR3nt: TGTGCCAGCAGCTTAGCGGGAGTCGGTGAGCAGTACTTC
CDR3aa: CASSLAGVGEQYF

d_gene: -
v_gene: TRBV10-3
abundance: -
j_gene: TRBJ2-4
CDR3nt: TGTGCCATCAGTGATCCGTCACCGGACGCCAAAAACATTCAGTACTTC
CDR3aa: CAISDPSPDAKNIQYF